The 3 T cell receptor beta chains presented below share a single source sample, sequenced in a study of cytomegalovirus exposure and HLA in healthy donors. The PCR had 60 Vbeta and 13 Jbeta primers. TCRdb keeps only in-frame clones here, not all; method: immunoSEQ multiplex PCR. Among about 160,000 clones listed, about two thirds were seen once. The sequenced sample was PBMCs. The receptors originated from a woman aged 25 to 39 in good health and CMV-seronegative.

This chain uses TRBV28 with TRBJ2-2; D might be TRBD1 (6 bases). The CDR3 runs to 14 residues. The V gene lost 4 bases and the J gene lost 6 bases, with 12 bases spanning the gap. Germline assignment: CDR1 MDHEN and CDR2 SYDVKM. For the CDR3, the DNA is TGTGCCAGCAGTTCAGCAGGGGATTCCGGGGAGCTGTTTTTT. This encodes CASSSAGDSGELFF.

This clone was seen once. The CDR3 loop is CASSLNPGIVLYGYTF. Written as DNA, the CDR3 is TGTGCCAGCAGCTTAAATCCGGGAATAGTCTTGTATGGCTACACCTTC. V gene TRBV7-2 combines with J gene TRBJ1-2, with D unresolved. Germline-derived CDR1 and CDR2 are SGHTA and FQGNSA. The CDR3 has 16 amino acids. V was cut by 2 bases and J by 5 bases, with 18 bases left in between.

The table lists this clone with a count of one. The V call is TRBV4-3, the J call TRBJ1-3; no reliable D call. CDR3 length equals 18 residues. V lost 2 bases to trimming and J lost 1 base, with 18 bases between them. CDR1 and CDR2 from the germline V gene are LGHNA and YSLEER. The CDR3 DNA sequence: TGCGCCAGCAGCCAATGGGGTAGCGGGCTCCAGTCTGGAAACACCATATATTTT. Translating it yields CASSQWGSGLQSGNTIYF.